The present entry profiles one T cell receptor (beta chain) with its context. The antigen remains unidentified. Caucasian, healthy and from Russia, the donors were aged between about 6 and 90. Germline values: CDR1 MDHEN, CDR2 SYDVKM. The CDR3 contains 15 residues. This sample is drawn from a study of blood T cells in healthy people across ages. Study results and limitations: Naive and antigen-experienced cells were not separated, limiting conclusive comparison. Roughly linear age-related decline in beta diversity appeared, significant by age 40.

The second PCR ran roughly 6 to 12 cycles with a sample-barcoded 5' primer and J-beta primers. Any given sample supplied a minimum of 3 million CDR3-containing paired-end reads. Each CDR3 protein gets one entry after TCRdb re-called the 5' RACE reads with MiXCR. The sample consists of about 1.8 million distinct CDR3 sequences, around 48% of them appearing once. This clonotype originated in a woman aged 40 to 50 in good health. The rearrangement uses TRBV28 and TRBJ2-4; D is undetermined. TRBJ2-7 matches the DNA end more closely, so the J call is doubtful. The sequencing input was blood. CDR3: CASSLLSAVLGEQYF. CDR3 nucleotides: TGTGCCAGCAGCCTACTAAGCGCGGTACTCGGCGAGCAGTACTTC.